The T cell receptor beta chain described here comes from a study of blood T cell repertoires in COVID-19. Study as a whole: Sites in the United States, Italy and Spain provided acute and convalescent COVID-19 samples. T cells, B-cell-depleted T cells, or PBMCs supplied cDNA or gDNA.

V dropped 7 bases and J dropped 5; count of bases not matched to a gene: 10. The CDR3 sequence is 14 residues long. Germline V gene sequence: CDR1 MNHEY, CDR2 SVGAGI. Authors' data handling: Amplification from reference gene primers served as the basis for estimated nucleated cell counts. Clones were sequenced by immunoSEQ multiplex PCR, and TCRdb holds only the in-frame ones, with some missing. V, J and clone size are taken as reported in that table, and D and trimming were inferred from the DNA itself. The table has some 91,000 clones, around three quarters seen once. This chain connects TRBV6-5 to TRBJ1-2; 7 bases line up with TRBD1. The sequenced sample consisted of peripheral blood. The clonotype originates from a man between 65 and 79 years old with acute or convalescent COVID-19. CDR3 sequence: CASKSGQTFYGYTF. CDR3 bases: TGTGCCAGCAAATCGGGACAGACCTTTTATGGCTACACCTTC.